This T cell receptor (beta chain) was captured by sequencing in a study of blood T cell repertoires in COVID-19. Background on the study: Acute and convalescent COVID-19 specimens originated in the United States, Italy and Spain. T cells, B-cell-depleted T cells, or PBMCs supplied cDNA or gDNA.

The CDR3 sequence is 16 residues long. Trimming removed 0 bases from V and 1 base from J; junction bases left unmatched: 1. Germline V lookup: CDR1 SGDLS, CDR2 YYNGEE. Methods used by the authors: Using reference gene primer amplification, nucleated cell counts were estimated. The repertoire was sequenced with immunoSEQ multiplex PCR; TCRdb's copy has only in-frame clones and lacks some. V and J calls and clone size follow that table, whereas D and trimming were derived from the DNA. The data contain some 150,000 clones, roughly nine tenths of them singletons. In its sample, this clone was seen once. The sequenced sample consisted of peripheral blood. The rearrangement links TRBV9 to TRBJ2-5; 12 bases are shared with TRBD2. The source is a woman aged 60-75 years with active or convalescent COVID-19. In DNA, the CDR3 is TGTGCCAGCAGCGTAGGACTAGCGGGGGCCCAAGAGACCCAGTACTTC. Encoded protein: CASSVGLAGAQETQYF.